The 29 T cell receptor beta chains in this list originate from one sample, sequenced in a study of cytomegalovirus exposure and HLA in healthy donors. In the PCR, 60 Vbeta and 13 Jbeta primers were used. Repertoires were generated with immunoSEQ multiplex PCR, while TCRdb's copy carries only in-frame clones and drops some. Among approximately 160,000 clones listed, 75% to 90% were seen once. Source material: PBMCs. The receptors were sampled from a girl aged 2-10 years in good health and CMV-seropositive.

V usage is TRBV9 and J usage is TRBJ2-4; 8 bases match TRBD2. This CDR3 region has 14 residues. The germline gives CDR1 SGDLS, CDR2 YYNGEE. J gave up 8 bases and V 4 bases, and 8 bases lay outside the gene matches. The DNA for the CDR3 is TGTGCCAGCAGCAAATCGGGACTAGAGGACATTCAGTACTTC. Translating gives CASSKSGLEDIQYF.

This sequence joins TRBV27 and TRBJ2-1; D call uncertain. The length of the CDR3 is 14 residues. Trimming took 0 bases from V and 0 from J, leaving 3 bases between them. CDR1 MNHEY and CDR2 SMNVEV come from the germline V gene (reference sequence). CDR3 in DNA: TGTGCCAGCAGTTTATCCGGCTCCTACAATGAGCAGTTCTTC. It specifies CASSLSGSYNEQFF.

J is TRBJ2-3 and V is TRBV30; D is uncertain. CDR1 is GTSNPN, CDR2 SVGIG, per germline (reference sequence). Between the trimmed V and J ends, which lost 4 bases and 5 bases, there was a span of 7 bases. The CDR3 length is 11 residues. The CDR3 is CAWTSEDTQYF. For the CDR3, the DNA is TGTGCCTGGACTAGTGAAGATACGCAGTATTTT.

About this clone itself: Germline and junction disagree at one end, which may indicate a read error. The chain combines TRBV7-7 with TRBJ2-3; the D is unclear. The CDR3 runs 14 residues. CDR1 is SSHAT and CDR2 is FNYEAQ in the germline V gene (reference sequence). As DNA, the CDR3 is TGTGCTAGCAGCTCCCGAGTAAGCACAGATACGCAGTATTTT. Translated: CASSSRVSTDTQYF.

CDR3 DNA sequence: TGTGCCAGCAGTGAAGCGCTGGACAGGGGTTACGAGCAGTACTTC. Translation gives CASSEALDRGYEQYF. V is TRBV6-1 and J is TRBJ2-7, with TRBD1 matching over 9 bases. CDR3 size: 15 residues. Germline V gene data show CDR1 as MNHNS and CDR2 as SASEGT. V shed 0 bases and J 4 bases; nucleotides not matched to a gene: 4.

This rearrangement joins TRBV5-1 to TRBJ1-2; 7 nucleotides line up with TRBD1. J lost 0 bases, V lost 4 bases, and 6 bases had no gene match. Germline values: CDR1 SGHRS, CDR2 YFSETQ. The CDR3 loop spans 15 amino acids. Here the CDR3 DNA reads TGCGCCAGCAGCCTAGACAGGGAACCTAACTATGGCTACACCTTC. Amino acid sequence: CASSLDREPNYGYTF. Together with reference TRBV5-1 and TRBJ1-2, the CDR3 gives the full variable domain: KAGVTQTPRYLIKTRGQQVTLSCSPISGHRSVSWYQQTPGQGLQFLFEYFSETQRNKGNFPGRFSGRQFSNSRSEMNVSTLELGDSALYLCASSLDREPNYGYTFGSGTRLTVV.

The chain joins TRBV4-1 to TRBJ1-4; 8 positions agree with TRBD1. From germline, CDR1 is MGHRA and CDR2 YSYEKL. The V and J ends lost 3 bases and 9 bases, in that order; junction bases with no gene match: 3. This CDR3 region has 13 residues. The DNA for the CDR3 is TGCGCCAGCAGCCAGGCAGGGGGCCAAAAACTGTTTTTT. It translates to CASSQAGGQKLFF.

The rearrangement uses TRBV5-1 and TRBJ2-3; TRBD2 matches 9 bases. J gave up 6 bases and V 0 bases, and 8 bases lay outside the gene matches. Per germline, CDR1 SGHRS and CDR2 YFSETQ. The CDR3 is made up of 16 amino acids. The CDR3 region has the DNA TGCGCCAGCAGCTTGGTCCTGACTAGCGGTGAGGATACGCAGTATTTT. Amino acid sequence: CASSLVLTSGEDTQYF.

The rearrangement joins TRBV4-2 to TRBJ2-2; 7 nucleotides agree with TRBD2. The CDR3 extends over 16 amino acids. V was clipped by 1 base and J by 4 bases; unmatched bases: 6. CDR1 and CDR2 (germline): LGHNA, YNFKEQ. CDR3 coding DNA: TGTGCCAGCAGCCAAGTTGTGGCTAGCGGCACCGGGGAGCTGTTTTTT. Encoded protein: CASSQVVASGTGELFF.

CDR3 bases: TGCGCCAGCCGCACAGCGGGGACTAATGAAAAACTGTTTTTT. Its protein is CASRTAGTNEKLFF. The chain carries TRBV5-1 and TRBJ1-4; D gene ambiguous. Trimming left V 7 bases short and J 2 bases short, with 12 bases between. The CDR3 sequence is 14 residues long. Germline loops: CDR1 SGHRS, CDR2 YFSETQ.

The chain uses TRBV30 and TRBJ1-4; D is uncertain. With 0 bases removed from V and 9 bases from J, the gap between germline ends came to 8 bases. The V gene's germline CDR1 is GTSNPN and CDR2 SVGIG (reference sequence). The CDR3 is made up of 12 amino acids. The CDR3 loop is CAWSVEAQKLFF. CDR3 sequence (DNA): TGTGCCTGGAGTGTAGAAGCGCAAAAACTGTTTTTT.

The CDR3 loop is CASSEYGGTTEAFF. The CDR3 DNA sequence: TGTGCCAGCAGTGAGTACGGGGGGACCACTGAAGCTTTCTTT. The rearrangement links TRBV25-1 to TRBJ1-1, with D tentatively TRBD1 (5 bases). Germline CDR1 and CDR2: MGHDK and SYGVNS. This CDR3 is 14 amino acids long. Trimming pared 3 bases from V and 4 bases from J, leaving 12 bases between.

CDR3 residues: CASTALGGYDNEQFF. The CDR3 DNA is TGTGCCAGCACAGCTTTAGGCGGGTACGACAATGAGCAGTTCTTC. The J gene is TRBJ2-1, the V gene TRBV7-3; the D gene is possibly TRBD2 (5 bases). Germline V gives CDR1 SGHTA, CDR2 FQGTGA. The CDR3 is made up of 15 amino acids. Between the trimmed V and J ends, which lost 7 bases and 5 bases, there was a span of 18 bases.

The chain is built from TRBV5-1 and TRBJ1-2; weak D call: TRBD1 (6 bases). The length of the CDR3 is 13 residues. The V end was cut by 4 bases, the J end by 4 bases, with 11 bases between. Germline V CDR1 and CDR2: SGHRS, YFSETQ. This chain's CDR3 is CASSVTGSYGYTF. The DNA of the CDR3 is TGCGCCAGCAGCGTAACAGGGTCCTATGGCTACACCTTC.

The rearrangement uses TRBV7-3 and TRBJ2-1, with TRBD2 matching over 10 bases. The V segment lost 1 base and the J segment 4 bases; nucleotides outside the gene matches: 1. The CDR3 has 15 amino acids. Germline V gene lookup returns CDR1 SGHTA and CDR2 FQGTGA. CDR3 residues: CASSLKLAGYNEQFF. Here the CDR3 DNA reads TGTGCCAGCAGCTTAAAACTAGCGGGATACAATGAGCAGTTCTTC.

Points on this clone: This CDR3 fails to terminate in the conserved phenylalanine or tryptophan, so it likely reflects a read error. The chain recombines TRBV10-3 with TRBJ2-7; TRBD1 matches at 12 bases. The J segment lost 4 bases and the V segment lost 4 bases, leaving 5 bases of the junction unmatched. This CDR3 is built from 15 residues. Germline values: CDR1 ENHRY, CDR2 SYGVKD. CDR3 bases: TGTGCCATCAGTGCCCCGGGACAGGGGGCTTACGAGCAGTACCTC. This encodes CAISAPGQGAYEQYL.

The chain employs TRBV28 and TRBJ1-2, with a possible D match to TRBD1 (6 bases). Looked up from germline, CDR1 is MDHEN and CDR2 is SYDVKM. CDR3 length: 16 residues. The ends were cut back, 6 bases at V and 4 bases at J, with 21 bases in the middle. The CDR3 nucleotides read TGTGCCAGCAGGGGGGACACCCTCCAAACCATCTATGGCTACACCTTC. Protein product: CASRGDTLQTIYGYTF.

This clone was seen a single time. The gene calls are TRBV5-1 and TRBJ2-1; 9 nucleotides align to TRBD2. The CDR3 has 14 amino acids. J lost 14 bases, V lost 0 bases, and 9 bases had no gene match. In germline, CDR1 is SGHRS, CDR2 YFSETQ. CDR3 protein: CASSLEIAGEGEFF. The CDR3, as DNA: TGCGCCAGCAGCTTGGAAATAGCGGGAGAGGGGGAGTTCTTC. Looking up the rest from reference TRBV5-1 and TRBJ2-1 gives the full variable domain: KAGVTQTPRYLIKTRGQQVTLSCSPISGHRSVSWYQQTPGQGLQFLFEYFSETQRNKGNFPGRFSGRQFSNSRSEMNVSTLELGDSALYLCASSLEIAGEGEFFGPGTRLTVL.

A remark on this clone: The sample holds other DNA sequences that translate to the same CDR3. This chain connects TRBV6-1 to TRBJ2-1; 10 positions agree with TRBD2. The J segment lost 3 bases and the V segment lost 4 bases, leaving 3 bases of the junction unmatched. The CDR3 contains 15 residues. Germline CDR1 reads MNHNS; CDR2 reads SASEGT. This chain's CDR3 is CASSVLAGRYNEQFF. CDR3 DNA: TGTGCCAGCAGTGTACTAGCGGGACGCTACAATGAGCAGTTCTTC.

This chain links TRBV6-1 with TRBJ1-2, with 7 bases fitting TRBD1. Per germline, CDR1 MNHNS and CDR2 SASEGT. Trimming at V came to 2 bases and at J to 6 bases, leaving 6 bases not matched to a gene. The CDR3 loop spans 14 amino acids. The CDR3: CASSENRRGHGYTF. The DNA for the CDR3 is TGTGCCAGCAGTGAAAATAGGAGGGGGCATGGCTACACCTTC.

This rearrangement joins TRBV4-2 to TRBJ2-7, with a possible D match to TRBD1 (6 bases). V lost 1 base and J 6 bases, leaving 13 bases between the germline ends. CDR3 length equals 14 residues. From germline, CDR1 is LGHNA and CDR2 YNFKEQ. The CDR3 DNA sequence: TGTGCCAGCAGCCAAGTCAACAGGGTGGGCGAGCAGTACTTC. This encodes CASSQVNRVGEQYF.

The rearrangement joins TRBV6-6 to TRBJ1-1; 11 positions match TRBD1. Germline CDR1 is MNHNY and CDR2 is SVGAGI (reference sequence). The CDR3 contains 15 residues. Trimming cost V 5 bases and J 6 bases; bases outside gene matches: 8. CDR3 DNA sequence: TGTGCCAGCAGTAAACGGACAGGGGGCGCAGCTGAAGCTTTCTTT. Its translation is CASSKRTGGAAEAFF.

The chain couples TRBV2 to TRBJ2-7; 10 nucleotides agree with TRBD1. There are 16 residues in the CDR3. V shed 0 bases and J 4 bases; nucleotides not matched to a gene: 6. In germline, CDR1 is SNHLY, CDR2 FYNNEI. As DNA, the CDR3 is TGTGCCAGCAGTGAAGCGGGGACAGGGGTGGGTTACGAGCAGTACTTC. Translated: CASSEAGTGVGYEQYF. The full variable domain, completed using reference TRBV2 and TRBJ2-7, is EPEVTQTPSHQVTQMGQEVILRCVPISNHLYFYWYRQILGQKVEFLVSFYNNEISEKSEIFDDQFSVERPDGSNFTLKIRSTKLEDSAMYFCASSEAGTGVGYEQYFGPGTRLTVT.

The chain uses TRBV7-3 and TRBJ2-1; 11 nucleotides line up with TRBD2. The germline gives CDR1 SGHTA, CDR2 FQGTGA. The CDR3 spans 16 residues. Losses at the gene ends were 1 base for V and 3 bases for J; bases not matched to a gene: 2. CDR3 loop: CASSLKGLADYNEQFF. In nucleotides, the CDR3 is TGTGCCAGCAGCTTAAAGGGACTAGCGGACTACAATGAGCAGTTCTTC.

The rearrangement uses TRBV27 and TRBJ2-3; no firm D call. Trimming removed 5 bases from V and 1 base from J, with 13 bases in between. CDR3 length equals 15 residues. Germline V lookup: CDR1 MNHEY, CDR2 SMNVEV (reference sequence). CDR3 bases: TGTGCCAGCAGTATAACTTCTCCACGCACAGATACGCAGTATTTT. It translates to CASSITSPRTDTQYF.

CDR3 protein: CASTPTGALLPYEQYF. The DNA for the CDR3 is TGTGCCAGCACTCCGACAGGGGCCCTTCTTCCCTACGAGCAGTACTTC. The gene calls are TRBV2 and TRBJ2-7, with 8 bases identical to TRBD1. This CDR3 region has 16 residues. V lost 7 bases, J lost 2 bases, and 13 bases stayed unmatched. Germline CDR1 SNHLY, CDR2 FYNNEI.

The sample holds a few counts of this clone. J is TRBJ2-7 and V is TRBV7-3, with 12 bases that match TRBD2. The CDR3 loop spans 15 amino acids. Germline CDR1 is SGHTA and CDR2 is FQGTGA. After removal of 0 bases from V and 3 bases from J, the junction contained 0 bases not matched to a gene. The CDR3 DNA sequence: TGTGCCAGCAGCTTAACGACTAGCGGGAGCTACGAGCAGTACTTC. This gives the protein CASSLTTSGSYEQYF.

V and J are TRBV2 and TRBJ2-1, with TRBD2 identical over 9 bases. Germline V gene data show CDR1 as SNHLY and CDR2 as FYNNEI. Trimming cost V 0 bases and J 10 bases; bases outside gene matches: 7. The CDR3 covers 15 residues. This chain's CDR3 is CASSEATASGTEQFF. The CDR3 coding sequence is TGTGCCAGCAGTGAAGCAACGGCTAGCGGGACCGAGCAGTTCTTC.

The rearrangement joins TRBV15 to TRBJ2-2; TRBD1 aligns across 7 bases. Germline V gene sequence: CDR1 LNHNV, CDR2 YYDKDF (reference sequence). J was trimmed by 4 bases and V by 6 bases; bases with no gene match: 5. The length of the CDR3 is 14 residues. The CDR3 DNA reads TGTGCCACCAGGAGGGGGCGCATCACCGGGGAGCTGTTTTTT. The encoded protein is CATRRGRITGELFF.